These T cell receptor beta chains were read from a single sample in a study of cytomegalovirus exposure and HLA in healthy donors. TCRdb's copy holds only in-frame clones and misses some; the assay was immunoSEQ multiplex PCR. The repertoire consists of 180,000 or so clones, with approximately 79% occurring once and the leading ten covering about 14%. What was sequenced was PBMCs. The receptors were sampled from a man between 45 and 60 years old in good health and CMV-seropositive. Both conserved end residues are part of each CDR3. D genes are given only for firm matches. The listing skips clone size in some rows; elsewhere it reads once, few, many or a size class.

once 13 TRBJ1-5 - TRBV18 TGTGCCAGCTCACCGGAGGGGTATAGTCCCCAGCATTTT CASSPEGYSPQHF
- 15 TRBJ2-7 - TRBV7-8 TGTGCCAGCAGCCCCCCAGGGGCCGGCCTTAACGAGCAGTACTTC CASSPPGAGLNEQYF
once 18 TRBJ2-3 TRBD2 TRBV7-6 TGTGCCAGCAGCCAGCTAGCGGGGGGCGGGATAAGCACAGATACGCAGTATTTT CASSQLAGGGISTDTQYF
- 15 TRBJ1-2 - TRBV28 TGTGCCAGCAGTCCTTTCTTCACAGGGTTTTATGGCTACACCTTC CASSPFFTGFYGYTF
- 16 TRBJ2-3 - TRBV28 TGTGCCAGCAGTTACCTGACAGGCCAATCTTCAGATACGCAGTATTTT CASSYLTGQSSDTQYF
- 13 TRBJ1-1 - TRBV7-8 TGTGCCAGCAGCCCCCACAGGGACACTGAAGCTTTCTTT CASSPHRDTEAFF
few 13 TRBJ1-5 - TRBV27 TGTGCCAGCAGGCGGACAGACAATCAGCCCCAGCATTTT CASRRTDNQPQHF
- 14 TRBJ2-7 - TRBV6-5 TGTGCCAGCACTTCCCGGGAGCCTTTCTACGAGCAGTACTTC CASTSREPFYEQYF
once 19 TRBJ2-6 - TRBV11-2 TGTGCCAGCAGCTTAGATATCGGCGGGGCGGGCTCTGGGGCCAACGTCCTGACTTTC CASSLDIGGAGSGANVLTF
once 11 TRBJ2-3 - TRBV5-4 TGTGCCAGCAGCTCGGCAGATACGCAGTATTTT CASSSADTQYF
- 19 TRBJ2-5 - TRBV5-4 TGTGCCAGCAGAATCAACGCTAGTTTAAGGGGGGGCACAGAGGAGACCCAGTACTTC CASRINASLRGGTEETQYF
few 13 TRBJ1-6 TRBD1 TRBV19 TGTGCCAGTGGGACAGGGAATGCTTCACCCCTCCACTTT CASGTGNASPLHF
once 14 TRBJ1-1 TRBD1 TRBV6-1 TGTGCCAGCAGGAAGACAGGGGGAGATACTGAAGCTTTCTTT CASRKTGGDTEAFF
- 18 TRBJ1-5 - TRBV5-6 TGTGCCAGCAGCTTGGCCGGGGAGCATTCCCTTCACCGGCAGCCCCAGCATTTT CASSLAGEHSLHRQPQHF
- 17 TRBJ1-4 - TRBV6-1 TGTGCCAGCAGGGAATGGGGTACAGGGTGGGGGAATGAAAAACTGTTTTTT CASREWGTGWGNEKLFF
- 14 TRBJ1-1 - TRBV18 TGTGCCAGCTCACCATCGTACCAGGGCACTGAAGCTTTCTTT CASSPSYQGTEAFF
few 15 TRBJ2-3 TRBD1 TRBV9 TGTGCCAGCACCCGGACAGGGGAAAGCACAGATACGCAGTATTTT CASTRTGESTDTQYF
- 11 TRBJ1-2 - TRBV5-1 TGCGCCAGCAGCTTGGCATATGGCTACACCTTC CASSLAYGYTF
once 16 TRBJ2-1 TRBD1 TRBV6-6 TGTGCCAGCAGTTACTCGGGGGACAGGGGGCTCAATGAGCAGTTCTTC CASSYSGDRGLNEQFF
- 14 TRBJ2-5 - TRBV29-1 TGCAGCGTTGAGCCCGGTCTCCACCAAGAGACCCAGTACTTC CSVEPGLHQETQYF
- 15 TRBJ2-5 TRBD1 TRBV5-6 TGTGCCAGCAGCTTGGCGGACAGGGAACAAGAGACCCAGTACTTC CASSLADREQETQYF
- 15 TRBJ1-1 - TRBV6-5 TGTGCCAGCTATCAACAGGGTACCATGAACACTGAAGCTTTCTTT CASYQQGTMNTEAFF
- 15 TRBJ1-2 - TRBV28 TGTGCCAGCAGTTTCACCCTGAGGGGAGGCGAGGGCTACACCTTC CASSFTLRGGEGYTF
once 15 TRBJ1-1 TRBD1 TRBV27 TGTTCCAGCAGTTTACTTCGGGACAGGGGCGCTGAAGCTTTCTTT CSSSLLRDRGAEAFF
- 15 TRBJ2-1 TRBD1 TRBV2 TGTGCCAGCAGTGAAGCGCGGGCAGGGGGCTTTGAGCAGTTCTTC CASSEARAGGFEQFF
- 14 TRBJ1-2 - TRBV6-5 TGTGCCAGCAGTTCCCCGGGGGTCGGGTATGGCTACACCTTC CASSSPGVGYGYTF
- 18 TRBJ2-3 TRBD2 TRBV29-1 TGCAGCGTTGAAGGCTTTAACGGACTAGCGGGGGTCACAGATACGCAGTATTTT CSVEGFNGLAGVTDTQYF
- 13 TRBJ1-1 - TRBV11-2 TGTGCCAGCAGCACAGGACTAGGAACTGAAGCTTTCTTT CASSTGLGTEAFF
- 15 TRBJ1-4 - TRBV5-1 TGCGCCAGCAGCGTGAAGGGAGGCCGTAATGAAAAACTGTTTTTT CASSVKGGRNEKLFF
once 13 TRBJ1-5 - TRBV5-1 TGCGCCAGCAGCTTGGCAGGCCCCCAGCCCCAGCATTTT CASSLAGPQPQHF
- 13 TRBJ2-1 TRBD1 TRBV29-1 TGCAGCGCCAGACAGGGGGCGTACAATGAGCAGTTCTTC CSARQGAYNEQFF
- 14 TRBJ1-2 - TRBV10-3 TGTGCCATCAGAACAGGGAGCTCTAACTATGGCTACACCTTC CAIRTGSSNYGYTF
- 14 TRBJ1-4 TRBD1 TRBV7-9 TGTGCCAGCAGCTGGGACTCAGGGGGTGAAAAACTGTTTTTT CASSWDSGGEKLFF
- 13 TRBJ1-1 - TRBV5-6 TGTGCCAGCAGCTTTGGAGGGGTAACTGAAGCTTTCTTT CASSFGGVTEAFF
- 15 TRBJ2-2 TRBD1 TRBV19 TGTGCCAGTAGTCCAGGGACAGGGAACACCGGGGAGCTGTTTTTT CASSPGTGNTGELFF
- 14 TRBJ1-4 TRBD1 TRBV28 TGTGCCAGCAGTCCAGGGGGCGAGGTTGAAAAACTGTTTTTT CASSPGGEVEKLFF
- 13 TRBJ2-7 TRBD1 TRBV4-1 TGCGCCAGCAGTTTGACAGGGGGGTACGAGCAGTACTTC CASSLTGGYEQYF
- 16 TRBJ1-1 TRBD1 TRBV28 TGTGCCAGCAGCCAACGCCCGGGACAGGGAAACACTGAAGCTTTCTTT CASSQRPGQGNTEAFF
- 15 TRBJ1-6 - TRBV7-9 TGTGCCAGCAGCCCGGGTGGGGGGATCGATTCACCCCTCCACTTT CASSPGGGIDSPLHF
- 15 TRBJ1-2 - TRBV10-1 TGCGCCAGCAGTGCCTACAGTAACCCTAACTATGGCTACACCTTC CASSAYSNPNYGYTF
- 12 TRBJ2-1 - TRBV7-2 TGTGCCAGCAGCACGGGGCCCGGGGAGGAGTTCTTC CASSTGPGEEFF
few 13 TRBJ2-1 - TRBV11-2 TGTGCCAGCAGCTTAAGAGGGCCGCTTGAGCAGTTCTTC CASSLRGPLEQFF
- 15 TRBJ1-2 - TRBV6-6 TGTGCCAGCAGTCCTAACCACCATGATAACTATGGCTACACCTTC CASSPNHHDNYGYTF
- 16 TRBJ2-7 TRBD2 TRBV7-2 TGTGCCAGCAGCTTAGCGCCAGGACTAGCGGGGTACGAGCAGTACTTC CASSLAPGLAGYEQYF
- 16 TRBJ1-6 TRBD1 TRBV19 TGTGCCACAACCGCCTCGGGACAGGGGGCAGGGTCACCCCTCCACTTT CATTASGQGAGSPLHF
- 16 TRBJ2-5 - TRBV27 TGTGCCAGCAGCCCACTCCAAGGGGGAAATCGCGAGACCCAGTACTTC CASSPLQGGNRETQYF
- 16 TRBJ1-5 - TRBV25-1 TGTGCCAGCAGTGAATTTTACAGGGTAAACAATCAGCCCCAGCATTTT CASSEFYRVNNQPQHF
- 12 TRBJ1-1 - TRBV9 TGTGCCAGCAGCCCCTTAAACACTGAAGCTTTCTTT CASSPLNTEAFF
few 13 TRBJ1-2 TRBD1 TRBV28 TGTGCCACCCACGACAGGGGTGGGATCGGCTACACCTTC CATHDRGGIGYTF
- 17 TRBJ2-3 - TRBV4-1 TGCGCCAGCAGCCAAGATGTTTTTACGGGGAGGACAGATACGCAGTATTTT CASSQDVFTGRTDTQYF
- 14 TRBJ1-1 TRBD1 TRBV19 TGTGCCAGTAGTATAGGACAGGGGCACACTGAAGCTTTCTTT CASSIGQGHTEAFF
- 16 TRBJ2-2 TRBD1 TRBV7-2 TGTGCCAGCAGCACCAGGACAGGGGGGGACACCGGGGAGCTGTTTTTT CASSTRTGGDTGELFF
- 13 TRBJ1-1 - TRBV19 TGTGCCAGTAGTTTTGGTCGCGGTACTGAAGCTTTCTTT CASSFGRGTEAFF
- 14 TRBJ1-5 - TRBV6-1 TGTGCCAGCAGTTATTCGGACAGAAATCAGCCCCAGCATTTT CASSYSDRNQPQHF
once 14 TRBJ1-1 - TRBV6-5 TGTGCCAGCAGTAAGACAGATATGAACACTGAAGCTTTCTTT CASSKTDMNTEAFF
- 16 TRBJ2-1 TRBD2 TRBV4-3 TGCGCCAGCAGCCAAGAAGTTCGGGGGGGCTACAATGAGCAGTTCTTC CASSQEVRGGYNEQFF
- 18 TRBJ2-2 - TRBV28 TGTGCCAGCATCTATAGTCTGGGGAGTAGCGATAACACCGGGGAGCTGTTTTTT CASIYSLGSSDNTGELFF
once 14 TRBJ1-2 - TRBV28 TGTGCCAGCAGTTGGATTCAGGGAATCGATGGCTACACCTTC CASSWIQGIDGYTF
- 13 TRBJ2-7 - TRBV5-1 TGCGCCAGCAGCAGGGGGAGCTCCTACGAGCAGTACTTC CASSRGSSYEQYF
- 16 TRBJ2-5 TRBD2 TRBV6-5 TGTGCCAGCAGTTACTCGATAGCGGGGGAGTGGGAGACCCAGTACTTC CASSYSIAGEWETQYF